The next 7 T cell receptor beta chains were all read from a single sample in a study of glioma-infiltrating T cells. Using RNA template, CDR3s of TCR alpha and beta were amplified with iRepertoire arm-PCR. TCRdb independently ran MiXCR on the multiplex PCR reads; one entry per CDR3 protein. The sample carries about 210,000 distinct CDR3 sequences, approximately 30% recorded once. The specimen sequenced was glioma tissue, nonneoplastic brain tissue, or PBMCs (not recorded which). The origin of the receptors is a human donor with low-grade glioma or glioblastoma, undergoing nonglioma brain surgery, or in good health (not recorded which).

With respect to this clonotype: This may arise from a read error, as a much more abundant clone is one base away. This chain links TRBV20-1 with TRBJ2-7, with TRBD2 identical over 12 bases. Germline CDR1 reads DFQATT; CDR2 reads SNEGSKA (reference sequence). The CDR3 length is 17 residues. Trimming removed 2 bases from V and 2 bases from J; junction bases left unmatched: 10. CDR3 in DNA: TGCAGTGCTAGATCCCCAGGGCTAGCGGGAGGGCCCTACGAGCAGTACTTC. Amino acid sequence: CSARSPGLAGGPYEQYF.

In its sample, this clonotype was seen many times. V usage is TRBV12-3 or TRBV12-4 and J usage is TRBJ1-4; D remains ambiguous. The CDR3 runs 13 residues. V was trimmed by 6 bases and J by 7 bases, leaving 12 bases between them. The CDR3 sequence is CASRTRETEKLFF. CDR3 coding DNA: TGTGCCAGCAGGACAAGGGAGACTGAAAAACTGTTTTTT.

A note on this clonotype: This may stem from a read error, because a much larger clone lies one nucleotide away. V and J are TRBV16 and TRBJ1-2; D is possibly TRBD1 (5 bases). Germline CDR1 is KGHSY and CDR2 is FQNENV. The CDR3 spans 14 residues. V shed 4 bases and J shed 4 bases, with 13 bases lying between them. This CDR3 is CASSPGRVIYGYTF. In nucleotides, the CDR3 is TGTGCCAGCAGCCCGGGCAGGGTTATCTATGGCTACACCTTC.

The table lists this clonotype with many counts. The rearrangement uses TRBV7-2 and TRBJ1-1; a possible D gene is TRBD1 (6 bases). Germline values: CDR1 SGHTA, CDR2 FQGNSA. CDR3 size: 15 residues. Trimming took off 5 bases at V and 1 base at J, with 14 bases between the two ends. CDR3 region: CASSLTGHRNTEAFF. The CDR3 nucleotides read TGTGCCAGCAGCCTCACGGGACATAGGAACACTGAAGCTTTCTTT.

This clonotype is a singleton in its sample. This chain joins TRBV4-1 and TRBJ1-3, with D possibly TRBD1 on 5 matching bases. With 1 base removed from V and 4 bases from J, the gap between germline ends came to 14 bases. CDR1 and CDR2 (germline): MGHRA, YSYEKL. The CDR3 consists of 16 residues. The CDR3 loop reads CASSQGPQGLGNTIYF. CDR3 nucleotides: TGCGCCAGCAGCCAAGGTCCCCAGGGCCTGGGAAACACCATATATTTT.

Written as DNA, the CDR3 is TGTGCCAGCAGAAGTTTATTGGGGGTTGGTCAGCCCCAGCATTTT. Its protein product is CASRSLLGVGQPQHF. The chain recombines TRBV6-5 with TRBJ1-5, with a possible D match to TRBD1 (5 bases). The CDR3 runs to 15 residues. Trimming removed 6 bases at V and 6 bases at J, with 18 bases between. The germline V gene encodes CDR1 MNHEY and CDR2 SVGAGI.

This clonotype was counted ten times or more. The chain carries TRBV7-3 and TRBJ2-7; 7 nucleotides match TRBD2. J was trimmed by 3 bases and V by 4 bases; bases with no gene match: 3. Germline CDR1 reads SGHTA; CDR2 reads FQGTGA. There are 13 residues in the CDR3. CDR3 nucleotides: TGTGCCAGCAGCTCAGGACTAGGCTACGAGCAGTACTTC. This sequence encodes CASSSGLGYEQYF.